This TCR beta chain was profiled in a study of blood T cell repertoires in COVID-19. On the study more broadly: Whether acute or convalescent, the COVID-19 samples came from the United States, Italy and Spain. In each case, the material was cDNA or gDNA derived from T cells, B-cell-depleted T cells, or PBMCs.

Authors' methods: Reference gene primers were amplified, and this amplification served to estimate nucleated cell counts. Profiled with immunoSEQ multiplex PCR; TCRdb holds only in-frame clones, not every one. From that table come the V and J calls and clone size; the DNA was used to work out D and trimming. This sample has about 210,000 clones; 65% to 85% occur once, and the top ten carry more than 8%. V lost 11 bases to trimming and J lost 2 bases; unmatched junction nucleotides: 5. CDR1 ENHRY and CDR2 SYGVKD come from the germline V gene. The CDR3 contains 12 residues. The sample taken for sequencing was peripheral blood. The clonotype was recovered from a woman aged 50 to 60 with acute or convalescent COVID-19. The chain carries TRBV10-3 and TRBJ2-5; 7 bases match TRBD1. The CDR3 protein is CAVGQEQETQYF. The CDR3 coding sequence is TGTGCCGTCGGACAGGAGCAAGAGACCCAGTACTTC.